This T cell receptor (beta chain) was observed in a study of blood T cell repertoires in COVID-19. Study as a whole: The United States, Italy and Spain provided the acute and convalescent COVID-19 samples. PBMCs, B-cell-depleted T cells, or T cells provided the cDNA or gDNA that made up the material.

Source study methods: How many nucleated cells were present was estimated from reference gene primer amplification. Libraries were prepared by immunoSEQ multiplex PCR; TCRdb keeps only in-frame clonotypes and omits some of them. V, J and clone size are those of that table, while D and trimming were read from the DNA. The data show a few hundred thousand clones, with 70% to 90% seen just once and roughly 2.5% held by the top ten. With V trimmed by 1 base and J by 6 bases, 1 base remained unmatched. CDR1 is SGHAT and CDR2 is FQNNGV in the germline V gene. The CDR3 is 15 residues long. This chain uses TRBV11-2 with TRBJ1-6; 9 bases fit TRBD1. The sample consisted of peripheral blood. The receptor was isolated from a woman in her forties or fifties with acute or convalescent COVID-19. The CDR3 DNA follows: TGTGCCAGCAGCTTAGCGACAGGGGGTAATTCACCCCTCCACTTT. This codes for CASSLATGGNSPLHF.